Listed here are 3 T cell receptor beta chains from one sample, sequenced in a study of T cells after yellow fever vaccination. One entry per CDR3 protein results from TCRdb running MiXCR on the 5' RACE reads. Here the sample spans roughly 520,000 distinct CDR3 sequences, 21% being singletons. Specimen: PBMCs, collected less than 25 days after the first yellow fever vaccination. All receptors come from a man aged 18 to 30 who received the YFV17D yellow fever vaccine.

The chain employs TRBV6-5 and TRBJ1-2, with D tentatively TRBD1 (5 bases). The CDR3 totals 13 residues. Trimming removed 2 bases at V and 6 bases at J, with 10 bases between. CDR1 and CDR2 (germline): MNHEY, SVGAGI. CDR3 region: CASSYQGYDGYTF. CDR3 in DNA: TGTGCCAGCAGTTACCAGGGATATGATGGCTACACCTTC.

The chain recombines TRBV7-2 with TRBJ1-5, with D possibly TRBD1 on 6 matching bases. Trimming shortened V by 5 bases and J by 7 bases, and 15 bases separated the two germline ends. The germline CDR1 and CDR2 sequences are SGHTA and FQGNSA. This CDR3 is 14 amino acids long. DNA for the CDR3: TGTGCCAGCAGCCCCACAGGGTTTGAACAGCCCCAGCATTTT. Amino acid sequence: CASSPTGFEQPQHF.

This clonotype was seen a few times. V and J are TRBV4-1 and TRBJ2-5; 10 positions agree with TRBD1. The germline V gene encodes CDR1 MGHRA and CDR2 YSYEKL. The V and J ends lost 1 base and 1 base, in that order; junction bases with no gene match: 3. The CDR3 consists of 16 residues. The chain's CDR3 is CASSQGDRGSQETQYF. In DNA, the CDR3 is TGCGCCAGCAGCCAAGGGGACAGGGGTAGCCAAGAGACCCAGTACTTC.